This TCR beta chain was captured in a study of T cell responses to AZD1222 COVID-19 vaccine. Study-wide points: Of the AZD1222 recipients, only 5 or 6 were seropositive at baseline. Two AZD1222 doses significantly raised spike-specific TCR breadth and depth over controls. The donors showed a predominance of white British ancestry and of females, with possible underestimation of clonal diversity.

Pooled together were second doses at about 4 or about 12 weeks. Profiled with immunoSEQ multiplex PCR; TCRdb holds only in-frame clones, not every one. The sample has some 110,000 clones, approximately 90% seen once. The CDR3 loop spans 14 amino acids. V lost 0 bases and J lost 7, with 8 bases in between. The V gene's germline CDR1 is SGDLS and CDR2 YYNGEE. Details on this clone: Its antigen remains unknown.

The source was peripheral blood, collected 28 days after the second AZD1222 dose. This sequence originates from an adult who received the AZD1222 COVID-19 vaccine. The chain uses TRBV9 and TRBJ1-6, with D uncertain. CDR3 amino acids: CASSVEGANSPLHF. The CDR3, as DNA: TGTGCCAGCAGCGTAGAGGGAGCCAATTCACCCCTCCACTTT. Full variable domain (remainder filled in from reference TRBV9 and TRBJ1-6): DSGVTQTPKHLITATGQRVTLRCSPRSGDLSVYWYQQSLDQGLQFLIQYYNGEERAKGNILERFSAQQFPDLHSELNLSSLELGDSALYFCASSVEGANSPLHFGNGTRLTVT.